The next 2 T cell receptor beta chains were all read from a single sample in a study of cytomegalovirus exposure and HLA in healthy donors (dated by TCRdb to 2016 to 2017). Preparation of the library involved the immunoSEQ multiplex PCR assay. For the multiplex PCR, a mixture combining 60 forward primers for TCR Vbeta segments and 13 reverse primers for TCR Jbeta segments was used. The table comes from immuneACCESS by way of TCRdb, which keeps in-frame sequences with V and J called. Part of the clones is missing from these tables; in studies checked, under half for an unresolved V gene and the rest for unknown reasons. Recorded for this sample are about 200,000 clones; over 75% of them occurred a single time. Of the sample, approximately 3% is held by the ten largest clones. The sample comprised PBMCs. These receptor sequences come from a woman aged 25 to 39 in good health and CMV-seronegative.

The V gene is TRBV4-1, the J gene TRBJ2-1; unclear D gene. CDR3 size: 11 residues. CDR1 is MGHRA and CDR2 is YSYEKL in the germline V gene. V was shortened by 1 base and J by 8 bases, with 3 bases between the two germline ends. Here the CDR3 DNA reads TGCGCCAGCAGCCAAGCGGATGAGCAGTTCTTC. Translating gives CASSQADEQFF.

The V gene is TRBV28, the J gene TRBJ1-1; no clear D gene. Germline V gives CDR1 MDHEN, CDR2 SYDVKM. Trimming removed 5 bases at V and 0 bases at J, with 13 bases between. This CDR3 is 15 amino acids long. The CDR3, as DNA: TGTGCCAGCAGTCTTCACGGAGAGATGAACACTGAAGCTTTCTTT. Translating gives CASSLHGEMNTEAFF.